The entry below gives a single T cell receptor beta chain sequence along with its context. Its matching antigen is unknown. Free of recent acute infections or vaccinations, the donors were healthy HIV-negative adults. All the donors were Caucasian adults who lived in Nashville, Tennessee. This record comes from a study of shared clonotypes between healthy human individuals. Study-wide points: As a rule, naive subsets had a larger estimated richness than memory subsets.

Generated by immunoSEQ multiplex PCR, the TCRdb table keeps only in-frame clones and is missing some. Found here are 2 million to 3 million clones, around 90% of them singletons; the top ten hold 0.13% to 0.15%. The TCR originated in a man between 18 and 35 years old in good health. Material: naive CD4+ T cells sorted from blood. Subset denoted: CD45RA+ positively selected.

The CDR3 region is CASRSGGVPYEQYF. In DNA form, the CDR3 reads TGTGCCAGCCGTAGCGGGGGGGTTCCCTACGAGCAGTACTTC. The chain carries TRBV28 and TRBJ2-7; 11 bases align to TRBD2. CDR3 length: 14 amino acids. With V trimmed by 8 bases and J by 2 bases, 5 bases remained unmatched. Germline V gene data show CDR1 as MDHEN and CDR2 as SYDVKM.